The 29 T cell receptor beta chains reported below all come from one sample, sequenced in a study of response to subunit inactivated influenza vaccine. MiXCR was run by TCRdb on the RT-PCR reads, yielding one entry per CDR3 protein. The repertoire holds a few hundred thousand distinct CDR3 sequences, with just over 20% as singletons. The sequencing here drew on PBMCs from blood, taken 21 months after vaccination. The receptors were gathered from a man aged 45 to 70 who received an inactivated influenza vaccine.

Regarding this clonotype: A much larger clone lies one base from this, so it may be a read error. The final CDR3 position lacks the conserved phenylalanine or tryptophan, pointing to a likely read error. This chain joins TRBV28 and TRBJ1-5; D perhaps matches TRBD1 (6 bases). The CDR3 totals 15 residues. V lost 8 bases and J 0 bases, leaving 14 bases between the germline ends. CDR1 and CDR2 (germline): MDHEN, SYDVKM. CDR3 region: CASRDRTYSNQPQHC. The CDR3 nucleotides read TGTGCCAGCCGTGACAGGACTTATAGCAATCAGCCCCAGCATTGT.

This chain joins TRBV6-5 and TRBJ1-6; D uncertain. The CDR3 runs 15 residues. The V end was cut by 2 bases, the J end by 5 bases, with 10 bases between. Germline V lookup: CDR1 MNHEY, CDR2 SVGAGI. CDR3 sequence reads: CASSYGRGNNSPLHF. The CDR3 region has the DNA TGTGCCAGCAGTTACGGGCGTGGTAATAATTCACCCCTCCACTTT.

This clonotype was seen repeatedly, ten times or more. This sequence joins TRBV18 and TRBJ2-7, with 13 bases that match TRBD2. This CDR3 contains 15 residues. Looked up from germline, CDR1 is KGHSH and CDR2 is LQKENI. V shed 3 bases and J 5 bases; nucleotides not matched to a gene: 4. CDR3 amino acids: CASSPQGTSGDEQYF. CDR3 in DNA: TGTGCCAGCTCACCCCAAGGGACTAGCGGGGACGAGCAGTACTTC.

V usage is TRBV5-1 and J usage is TRBJ1-2; 10 bases agree with TRBD1. Germline trimming cut 4 bases from V and 4 bases from J; bases unmatched to any gene: 7. CDR3 length equals 15 residues. Germline V gives CDR1 SGHRS, CDR2 YFSETQ. CDR3 residues: CASSQRQGAGYGYTF. In DNA, the CDR3 is TGCGCCAGCAGCCAGAGACAGGGGGCTGGCTATGGCTACACCTTC.

V usage is TRBV12-3 or TRBV12-4 and J usage is TRBJ1-2; D not resolved. V gave up 0 bases and J gave up 2 bases, with 7 bases separating them. CDR3 length equals 14 residues. As DNA, the CDR3 is TGTGCCAGCAGTTTAGCGCAGAGAAACTATGGCTACACCTTC. Translated: CASSLAQRNYGYTF.

This clonotype was seen repeatedly, ten times or more. The gene calls are TRBV6-1 and TRBJ1-5; D is possibly TRBD1 (6 bases). The V end lost 1 base, the J end lost 4 bases, and 14 bases lay between the germline ends. The CDR3 has 16 amino acids. CDR1 MNHNS and CDR2 SASEGT come from the germline V gene. CDR3 region: CASSEGARGLNQPQHF. CDR3 bases: TGTGCCAGCAGTGAAGGGGCCAGGGGCTTAAATCAGCCCCAGCATTTT.

The rearrangement joins TRBV12-3 or TRBV12-4 to TRBJ1-1; D possibly corresponds to TRBD1 (6 bases). V was pared by 5 bases and J by 5 bases, with 21 bases between. This CDR3 has 16 residues. The CDR3 sequence is CASSPTWDIARTEAFF. The CDR3 coding sequence is TGTGCCAGCAGTCCGACCTGGGACATAGCGAGGACTGAAGCTTTCTTT.

V usage is TRBV4-2 and J usage is TRBJ2-7; perhaps TRBD2 as D (5 bases). This CDR3 has 15 amino acids. Trimming pared 2 bases from V and 3 bases from J, leaving 14 bases between. Germline V gene sequence: CDR1 LGHNA, CDR2 YNFKEQ. The CDR3 reads CASSQRPEVYYEQYF. CDR3 DNA: TGTGCCAGCAGCCAACGTCCGGAGGTCTACTACGAGCAGTACTTC.

This clonotype was observed many times. The chain uses TRBV6-5 and TRBJ1-5; no reliable D call. V lost 2 bases and J 4 bases, leaving 9 bases between the germline ends. The CDR3 has 14 residues. Germline assignment: CDR1 MNHEY and CDR2 SVGAGI. The CDR3 DNA is TGTGCCAGCAGTTACGTCTCTCAAAATCAGCCCCAGCATTTT. Translated, it gives CASSYVSQNQPQHF.

This clonotype was seen a handful of times. The chain joins TRBV20-1 to TRBJ1-2, with unresolved D. CDR3 length: 14 residues. Germline CDR1 and CDR2: DFQATT and SNEGSKA (reference sequence). V lost 3 bases and J lost 4, with 15 bases in between. The CDR3 protein is CSARLGPVIYGYTF. In DNA, the CDR3 is TGCAGTGCTAGGTTAGGCCCAGTTATCTATGGCTACACCTTC.

This chain links TRBV4-2 with TRBJ2-3, with 12 nucleotides matching TRBD2. Germline CDR1 LGHNA, CDR2 YNFKEQ. CDR3 length: 17 amino acids. Trimming took 1 base from V and 6 from J; bases not matched to a gene: 8. CDR3 coding DNA: TGTGCCAGCAGCCAAGGCGCTAGCGGGAGGGCCTCCGATACGCAGTATTTT. Its translation: CASSQGASGRASDTQYF.

This clonotype showed up just a few times. The gene calls are TRBV12-3 or TRBV12-4 and TRBJ1-2; D call uncertain. Trimming pared 3 bases from V and 1 base from J, leaving 12 bases between. This CDR3 spans 15 amino acids. The DNA for the CDR3 is TGTGCCAGCAGTTTTGGTAGTTTCCTTAACTATGGCTACACCTTC. This codes for CASSFGSFLNYGYTF.

The chain employs TRBV15 and TRBJ1-5, with unresolved D. CDR3 length: 15 amino acids. V lost 0 bases and J 0 bases, leaving 6 bases between the germline ends. Germline loops: CDR1 LNHNV, CDR2 YYDKDF (reference sequence). For the CDR3, the DNA is TGTGCCACCAGCAGAGAAGGGAATAGCAATCAGCCCCAGCATTTT. Residues: CATSREGNSNQPQHF.

The chain uses TRBV5-1 and TRBJ2-1, with D possibly TRBD2 on 6 matching bases. V was clipped by 2 bases and J by 2 bases, with 11 bases between them. CDR1 is SGHRS and CDR2 is YFSETQ in the germline V gene. The CDR3 length is 15 residues. The CDR3 sequence is CASSLSGPAYNEQFF. The CDR3 DNA reads as TGCGCCAGCAGCTTAAGCGGGCCCGCCTACAATGAGCAGTTCTTC.

The rearrangement joins TRBV29-1 to TRBJ2-3, with D perhaps TRBD1 or TRBD2 (5 bases each). The CDR3 has 12 amino acids. Germline loops: CDR1 SQVTM, CDR2 ANQGSEA. V was pared by 6 bases and J by 3 bases, with 10 bases between. The CDR3 reads CSVSRETDTQYF. CDR3 nucleotides: TGCAGCGTGTCCAGGGAGACAGATACGCAGTATTTT.

This chain links TRBV29-1 with TRBJ2-7, with a weak D call TRBD2 (6 bases). Germline V gene data show CDR1 as SQVTM and CDR2 as ANQGSEA. The V gene lost 4 bases and the J gene lost 6 bases, with 22 bases spanning the gap. This CDR3 spans 15 amino acids. The CDR3: CSVVGRGKAVGEQYF. CDR3 in DNA: TGCAGCGTTGTCGGGAGAGGGAAGGCCGTCGGCGAGCAGTACTTC.

The table lists this clonotype with many counts. J is TRBJ2-7 and V is TRBV10-3; 11 bases are a match to TRBD1. The ends lost 6 bases at V and 4 bases at J; junction bases unmatched: 5. CDR1 is ENHRY and CDR2 is SYGVKD in the germline V gene. The CDR3 consists of 14 residues. The CDR3 region is CAIRRDRGVYEQYF. The CDR3 DNA sequence: TGTGCCATCAGACGGGACAGGGGGGTGTACGAGCAGTACTTC.

The rearrangement joins TRBV12-3 or TRBV12-4 to TRBJ1-2; the D is unclear. The CDR3 length is 12 residues. V lost 5 bases, J lost 3 bases, and 7 bases lay in between. Here the CDR3 reads CASSLEYYGYTF. For the CDR3, the DNA is TGTGCCAGCAGTCTCGAATACTATGGCTACACCTTC.

The chain joins TRBV24-1 to TRBJ2-3; the match to TRBD1 covers 7 bases. With V trimmed by 2 bases and J by 3 bases, 10 bases remained unmatched. The CDR3 has 17 residues. Germline CDR1 KGHDR, CDR2 SFDVKD. The CDR3: CATSDSTGFSTTDTQYF. DNA of the CDR3: TGTGCCACCAGTGATTCGACAGGGTTTTCAACTACAGATACGCAGTATTTT.

The CDR3 coding sequence is TGCAGCGTTGGCTTCCGGGGGAGTATCCATGAGCAGTTCTTC. This gives the protein CSVGFRGSIHEQFF. This chain links TRBV29-1 with TRBJ2-1, with D maybe TRBD2 (6 bases). The germline V gene encodes CDR1 SQVTM and CDR2 ANQGSEA. The CDR3 covers 14 residues. V was shortened by 4 bases and J by 8 bases, with 18 bases between the two germline ends.

The gene calls are TRBV12-3 or TRBV12-4 and TRBJ1-2; TRBD1 agrees at 9 bases. J was trimmed by 12 bases and V by 5 bases; bases with no gene match: 10. The CDR3 has 13 amino acids. The CDR3, as DNA: TGTGCCAGCAGTCCAGGGACAGGGTCGTATCACACCTTC. Its translation is CASSPGTGSYHTF.

V gene TRBV7-9 combines with J gene TRBJ2-6; D gene unclear. CDR1 is SEHNR, CDR2 FQNEAQ, per germline (reference sequence). CDR3 length equals 17 residues. Trimming stripped 5 bases from V and 0 bases from J, with 14 bases between. CDR3 sequence (DNA): TGTGCCAGCAGCGGGCCCGGTTTGTTCTCTGGGGCCAACGTCCTGACTTTC. Protein product: CASSGPGLFSGANVLTF.

The J gene is TRBJ2-1, the V gene TRBV5-1; 12 bases are shared with TRBD2. The CDR3 has 16 amino acids. V was pared by 4 bases and J by 8 bases, with 10 bases of the junction left unmatched. The germline V gene has CDR1 SGHRS and CDR2 YFSETQ. The CDR3: CASSAGLAGQSDEQFF. For the CDR3, the DNA is TGCGCCAGCAGCGCAGGACTAGCGGGGCAAAGCGATGAGCAGTTCTTC.

This clonotype was counted between two and nine times. The genes are TRBV12-3 or TRBV12-4 and TRBJ2-2, with a tentative D call TRBD1 (6 bases). The CDR3 is 14 residues long. V was pared by 7 bases and J by 4 bases, with 13 bases between. CDR3 region: CASTTRGVTGELFF. CDR3 sequence (DNA): TGTGCCAGCACCACCAGGGGTGTCACCGGGGAGCTGTTTTTT.

In DNA form, the CDR3 reads TGTGCCAGTAGTATACTTAAAGGGGTGGGGCCCCAGCATTTT. It encodes CASSILKGVGPQHF. This rearrangement joins TRBV19 to TRBJ1-5; maybe TRBD1 (5 bases). The CDR3 spans 14 residues. Germline V gene sequence: CDR1 LNHDA, CDR2 SQIVND (reference sequence). V lost 2 bases and J lost 9, with 14 bases in between.

The rearrangement uses TRBV27 and TRBJ2-6, with a possible D match to TRBD2 (7 bases). Trimming removed 8 bases at V and 1 base at J, with 15 bases between. The CDR3 contains 16 residues. CDR1 is MNHEY, CDR2 SMNVEV, per germline (reference sequence). CDR3 DNA: TGTGCCAGCTTTAGGGGGGGGTCGTCTGGGGCCAACGTCCTGACTTTC. As protein: CASFRGGSSGANVLTF.

There are many counts of this clonotype. The chain is built from TRBV15 and TRBJ2-1; the match to TRBD2 covers 13 bases. The CDR3 loop spans 18 amino acids. The germline V gene encodes CDR1 LNHNV and CDR2 YYDKDF (reference sequence). Trimming removed 5 bases from V and 0 bases from J; junction bases left unmatched: 7. CDR3 protein: CATSGPGLAGLSYNEQFF. The CDR3 DNA is TGTGCCACCAGCGGACCGGGACTAGCGGGGCTCTCCTACAATGAGCAGTTCTTC.

The gene calls are TRBV5-1 and TRBJ2-3; 12 positions agree with TRBD2. Trimming took 0 bases from V and 0 from J; bases not matched to a gene: 2. This CDR3 is built from 17 residues. Germline assignment: CDR1 SGHRS and CDR2 YFSETQ. DNA of the CDR3: TGCGCCAGCAGCTTGGCCGGACTAGCGGGAAGCACAGATACGCAGTATTTT. It specifies CASSLAGLAGSTDTQYF.

This clonotype was recorded a few times. The V and J genes are TRBV14 and TRBJ2-1, with D uncertain. The CDR3 extends over 15 amino acids. V was cut by 4 bases and J by 2 bases, with 12 bases left in between. Germline values: CDR1 SGHDN, CDR2 FVKESK. The chain's CDR3 is CASSPLATPYNEQFF. Here the CDR3 DNA reads TGTGCCAGCAGCCCGTTAGCAACCCCCTACAATGAGCAGTTCTTC.